This T cell receptor (beta chain) is from a study of blood T cell repertoires in COVID-19. Overall study context: Samples came from the United States, Italy and Spain, spanning acute and convalescent COVID-19. PBMCs, B-cell-depleted T cells, or T cells were the source of the cDNA or gDNA that made up the material.

V shed 2 bases, J shed 5 bases, and the junction held 6 bases outside the gene matches. Germline V gene data show CDR1 as LGHNA and CDR2 as YNFKEQ. This CDR3 is built from 16 residues. Authors' processing steps: Using reference gene primer amplification, nucleated cell counts were estimated. Only in-frame clones appear in the TCRdb table, and some are missing; sequencing was by immunoSEQ multiplex PCR. The V and J calls and clone size are taken from that table; D and trimming were inferred from the DNA. This sample has around 180,000 clones, with roughly nine tenths found just once. Sequencing was carried out using peripheral blood. The origin of this receptor is a woman in her thirties with active or convalescent COVID-19. The chain uses TRBV4-2 and TRBJ2-1; 10 bases match TRBD2. CDR3 coding DNA: TGTGCCAGCAGCCAAACCTTTAGCGGGGGGCACAATGAGCAGTTCTTC. This sequence encodes CASSQTFSGGHNEQFF.